This record looks at one TCR beta chain sequence and its context. The antigen is unknown. The data were obtained in a study of cytomegalovirus exposure and HLA in healthy donors. Study-level results: The tendency of first-cohort TCR clusters to co-occur in the roughly 120 validation repertoires was the finding of a later analysis. According to reports, the classifier identified cytomegalovirus status with high specificity and sensitivity. While the bulk of TCR sequences proved rare, some public TCRs turned up in many donors.

The method was immunoSEQ multiplex PCR; TCRdb's version includes in-frame clones alone and lacks a portion of them. This repertoire shows some 88,000 clones, roughly 97% found once; its top ten account for less than 0.8%. The CDR3 length is 13 residues. Germline CDR1 reads LNHDA; CDR2 reads SQIVND (reference sequence). V dropped 2 bases and J dropped 4 bases, with 8 bases sitting between them. The sample comprised PBMCs. This chain links TRBV19 with TRBJ1-2; D is ambiguous. This receptor was taken from a young man in good health and CMV-seronegative. CDR3: CASSIRSSYGYTF. For the CDR3, the DNA is TGTGCCAGTAGTATACGGTCGAGCTATGGCTACACCTTC.